A single sample gave rise to the 12 T cell receptor beta chains below, sequenced in a study of CD8 T cells in ankylosing spondylitis (dated by TCRdb to between 2016 and 2019). Findings and caveats that apply to the study as a whole: A TCR beta motif of 7 or 8 highly homologous amino acid variants appeared characteristic of blood from ankylosing spondylitis patients.

No antigen has been assigned to these receptors. Library creation used 5' RACE. Instrument used: Illumina HiSeq 2500. TCRdb itself trimmed the public reads at Q25 with fastp, ran MiXCR and retained productive beta chains. Every distinct CDR3 protein forms one entry, paired with its most common genes and DNA. The sample has more than 100,000 distinct CDR3 sequences on record, 15% to 20% of them singletons. The ten largest clones add up to 33% of the sample. Material: blood, either unsorted or a sorted T cell fraction (not recorded which). The receptors here all came from a male donor with ankylosing spondylitis.

This chain links TRBV12-3 or TRBV12-4 with TRBJ2-3; TRBD1 matches 12 bases. CDR3 size: 16 residues. V lost 5 bases, J lost 2 bases, and 5 bases stayed unmatched. This CDR3 reads CASSDGDRGPTDTQYF. The CDR3 coding sequence is TGTGCCAGCAGTGACGGGGACAGGGGGCCCACAGATACGCAGTATTTT.

In its sample, this clonotype was seen a few times. This sequence joins TRBV4-3 and TRBJ2-7; the match to TRBD2 covers 8 bases. J gave up 6 bases and V 3 bases, and 13 bases lay outside the gene matches. CDR1 and CDR2 from the germline V gene are LGHNA and YSLEER. The CDR3 covers 16 residues. DNA of the CDR3: TGCGCCAGCAGCCAGAACGCAGGACTAGCTCATTCCGAGCAGTACTTC. This encodes CASSQNAGLAHSEQYF.

The chain links TRBV28 to TRBJ1-1; TRBD1 might be the D (6 bases). Germline V lookup: CDR1 MDHEN, CDR2 SYDVKM. CDR3 size: 16 residues. V shed 5 bases and J shed 0 bases, with 16 bases lying between them. This CDR3 reads CASSLRDILMNTEAFF. CDR3 coding DNA: TGTGCCAGCAGTCTCCGGGACATTCTCATGAACACTGAAGCTTTCTTT.

The chain has TRBV20-1 and TRBJ2-7, with D perhaps assigned TRBD1 or TRBD2 (5 bases each). V lost 6 bases, J lost 5 bases, and 17 bases lay in between. This CDR3 spans 13 amino acids. Germline CDR1 reads DFQATT; CDR2 reads SNEGSKA (reference sequence). The CDR3 is CSASTGTVDEQYF. The CDR3 nucleotides are TGCAGTGCGAGTACCGGGACCGTTGACGAGCAGTACTTC.

This clonotype has a handful of counts. V usage is TRBV7-3 and J usage is TRBJ2-1; D is unresolved. V was shortened by 2 bases and J by 5 bases, with 13 bases between the two germline ends. Germline CDR1 reads SGHTA; CDR2 reads FQGTGA. This CDR3 has 15 amino acids. The CDR3 DNA reads TGTGCCAGCAGCTTATTACGGGTTGGGAACAATGAGCAGTTCTTC. The encoded protein is CASSLLRVGNNEQFF.

This chain connects TRBV2 to TRBJ1-3; tentatively, D is TRBD1 (6 bases). Germline lookup yields CDR1 SNHLY and CDR2 FYNNEI. The CDR3 contains 13 residues. The V gene lost 10 bases and the J gene lost 3 bases, with 13 bases spanning the gap. The CDR3 DNA sequence: TGTGCCATCGGGGGGGCAGTTGGAAACACCATATATTTT. Translation: CAIGGAVGNTIYF.

This clonotype was detected only a few times. The chain links TRBV9 to TRBJ2-7; 10 positions agree with TRBD1. The germline CDR1 and CDR2 sequences are SGDLS and YYNGEE. V was clipped by 0 bases and J by 2 bases; unmatched bases: 5. The CDR3 has 16 amino acids. This chain's CDR3 is CASSVDRDRGPYEQYF. The CDR3 nucleotides read TGTGCCAGCAGCGTAGATAGGGACAGGGGCCCCTACGAGCAGTACTTC.

This clonotype has just a few counts. The chain employs TRBV7-9 and TRBJ2-1; the D gene is possibly TRBD1 (6 bases). V dropped 5 bases and J dropped 3 bases, with 14 bases sitting between them. CDR1 is SEHNR and CDR2 is FQNEAQ in the germline V gene (reference sequence). CDR3 length: 15 amino acids. CDR3 protein: CASSLERGNYNEQFF. In nucleotides, the CDR3 is TGTGCCAGCAGCCTGGAAAGGGGGAACTACAATGAGCAGTTCTTC.

The rearrangement joins TRBV4-1 to TRBJ2-3; 9 bases agree with TRBD2. CDR1 and CDR2 from the germline V gene are MGHRA and YSYEKL. V shed 0 bases and J 4 bases; nucleotides not matched to a gene: 8. The CDR3 length is 17 residues. The CDR3 sequence: CASSQDVAGGLADTQYF. Here the CDR3 DNA reads TGCGCCAGCAGCCAAGATGTTGCGGGAGGGCTCGCAGATACGCAGTATTTT.

The rearrangement uses TRBV28 and TRBJ2-2; D is possibly TRBD1 or TRBD2 (5 bases each). The V and J ends lost 2 bases and 7 bases respectively, with 17 bases between them. Germline values: CDR1 MDHEN, CDR2 SYDVKM. The CDR3 consists of 16 residues. This chain's CDR3 is CASSLDRGATHGELFF. DNA of the CDR3: TGTGCCAGCAGTTTAGATAGGGGAGCCACCCACGGGGAGCTGTTTTTT.

This clonotype was counted a single time. The CDR3: CASSPMDRPPANYGYTF. In DNA form, the CDR3 reads TGTGCCAGCAGCCCTATGGACAGACCCCCAGCTAACTATGGCTACACCTTC. This rearrangement joins TRBV28 to TRBJ1-2; D may be TRBD1 (6 bases). V lost 6 bases and J lost 0, with 20 bases in between. The CDR3 runs to 17 residues. Germline values: CDR1 MDHEN, CDR2 SYDVKM.

A few counts support this clonotype. The rearrangement joins TRBV28 to TRBJ2-7; D call uncertain. Trimming pared 6 bases from V and 3 bases from J, leaving 12 bases between. The CDR3 consists of 13 residues. The germline CDR1 and CDR2 sequences are MDHEN and SYDVKM. The CDR3 is CASSPSLIYEQYF. CDR3 sequence (DNA): TGTGCCAGCAGCCCATCACTCATCTACGAGCAGTACTTC.